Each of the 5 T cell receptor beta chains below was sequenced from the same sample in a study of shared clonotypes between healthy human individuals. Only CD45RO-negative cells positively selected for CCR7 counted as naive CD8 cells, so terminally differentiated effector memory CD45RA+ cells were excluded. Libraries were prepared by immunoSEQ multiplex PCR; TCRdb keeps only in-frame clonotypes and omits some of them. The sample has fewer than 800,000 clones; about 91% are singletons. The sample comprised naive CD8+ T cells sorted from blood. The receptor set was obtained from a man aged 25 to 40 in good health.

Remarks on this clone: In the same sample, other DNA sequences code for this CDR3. The CDR3 loop is CASSQDRRPQETQYF. CDR3 coding DNA: TGCGCCAGCAGCCAGGATAGGCGGCCGCAAGAGACCCAGTACTTC. The chain combines TRBV4-1 with TRBJ2-5, with no clear D. Trimming pared 3 bases from V and 2 bases from J, leaving 13 bases between. There are 15 residues in the CDR3. CDR1 is MGHRA and CDR2 is YSYEKL in the germline V gene.

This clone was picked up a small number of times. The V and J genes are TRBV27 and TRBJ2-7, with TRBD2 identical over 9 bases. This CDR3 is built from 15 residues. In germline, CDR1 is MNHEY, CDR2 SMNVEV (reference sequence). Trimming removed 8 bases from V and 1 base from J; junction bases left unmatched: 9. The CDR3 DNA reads TGTGCCAGCGGTAAGGGACTAGCTGGTTCCTACGAGCAGTACTTC. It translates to CASGKGLAGSYEQYF.

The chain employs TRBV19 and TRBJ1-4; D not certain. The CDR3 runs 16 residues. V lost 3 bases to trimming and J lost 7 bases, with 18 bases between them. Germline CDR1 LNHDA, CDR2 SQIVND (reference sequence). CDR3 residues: CASSMLWEGGGEKLFF. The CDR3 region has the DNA TGTGCCAGTAGTATGCTCTGGGAAGGCGGTGGTGAAAAACTGTTTTTT. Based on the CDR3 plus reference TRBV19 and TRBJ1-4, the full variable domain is DGGITQSPKYLFRKEGQNVTLSCEQNLNHDAMYWYRQDPGQGLRLIYYSQIVNDFQKGDIAEGYSVSREKKESFPLTVTSAQKNPTAFYLCASSMLWEGGGEKLFFGSGTQLSVL.

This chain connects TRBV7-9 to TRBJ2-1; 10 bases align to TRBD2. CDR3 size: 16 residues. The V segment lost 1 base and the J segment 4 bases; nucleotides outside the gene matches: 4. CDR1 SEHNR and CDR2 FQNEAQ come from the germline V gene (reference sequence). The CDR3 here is CASSLGGLAEYNEQFF. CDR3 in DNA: TGTGCCAGCAGCTTAGGAGGACTAGCGGAATACAATGAGCAGTTCTTC.

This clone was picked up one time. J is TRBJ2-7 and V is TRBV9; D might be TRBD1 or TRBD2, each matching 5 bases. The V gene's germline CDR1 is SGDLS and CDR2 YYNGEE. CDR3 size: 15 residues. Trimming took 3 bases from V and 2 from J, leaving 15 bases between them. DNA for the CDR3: TGTGCCAGCAGCGCGGGGTCGGGGCAGACCTACGAGCAGTACTTC. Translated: CASSAGSGQTYEQYF.